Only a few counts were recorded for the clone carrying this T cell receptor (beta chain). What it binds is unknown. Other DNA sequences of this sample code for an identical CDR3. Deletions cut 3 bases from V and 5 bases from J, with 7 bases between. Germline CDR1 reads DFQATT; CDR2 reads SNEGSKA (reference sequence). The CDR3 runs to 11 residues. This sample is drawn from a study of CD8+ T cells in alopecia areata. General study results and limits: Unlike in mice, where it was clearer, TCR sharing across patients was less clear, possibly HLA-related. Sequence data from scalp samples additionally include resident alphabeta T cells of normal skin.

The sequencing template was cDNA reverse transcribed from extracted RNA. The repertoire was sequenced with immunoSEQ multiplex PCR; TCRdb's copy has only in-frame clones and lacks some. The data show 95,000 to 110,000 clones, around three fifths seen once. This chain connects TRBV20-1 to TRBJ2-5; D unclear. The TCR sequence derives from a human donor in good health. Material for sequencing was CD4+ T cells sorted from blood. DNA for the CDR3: TGCAGTGCTAGCTACGGGGAGACCCAGTACTTC. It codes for CSASYGETQYF.